This T cell receptor (beta chain) was captured by sequencing in a study of cytomegalovirus exposure and HLA in healthy donors. Regarding the study as a whole: Most TCR sequences were uncommon, yet certain public TCRs appeared in many donors. Being productive about 87% or about 30% of the time was typical of most TCR beta V segments in an earlier analysis.

The PCR employed 60 Vbeta primers together with 13 Jbeta primers. Here immunoSEQ multiplex PCR was the method, and the copy in TCRdb shows in-frame clones only, minus some. The data contain about 140,000 clones, more than 70% of them singletons. About this clone itself: The antigen remains undetermined.

Germline assignment: CDR1 MNHEY and CDR2 SVGAGI. Trimming at V came to 6 bases and at J to 7 bases, leaving 7 bases not matched to a gene. CDR3 size: 14 residues. The sequenced material came from PBMCs. V and J are TRBV6-5 and TRBJ2-7; 12 bases map to TRBD1. The sequence derives from a male donor in good health and CMV-seronegative. This CDR3 is CASRVGQGAGEQYF. In nucleotides, the CDR3 is TGTGCCAGCAGGGTGGGACAGGGGGCAGGGGAGCAGTACTTC.